Listed below are T cell receptor beta chains from one sample, sequenced in a study of shared clonotypes between healthy human individuals. Libraries were prepared by immunoSEQ multiplex PCR; TCRdb keeps only in-frame clonotypes and omits some of them. This table has about 2,500,000 clones, more than 90% appearing once. Sequenced material: naive CD4+ T cells sorted from blood. The receptors come from a man between 18 and 35 years old in good health. CDR3s include the opening cysteine and the closing phenylalanine or tryptophan. A D gene is named only where the DNA matches it firmly. A row's size may be missing; if present it is once, few, many or a size class.

cdr3_aa,cdr3_nt,v_call,d_call,clone_size,j_call
CASSRTPPTSRTDTQYF,TGTGCCAGCAGCCGGACTCCTCCGACTAGCAGGACAGATACGCAGTATTTT,TRBV5-4,TRBD2,.,TRBJ2-3
CASSESGTGWTGELFF,TGTGCCAGCAGTGAAAGTGGGACAGGGTGGACCGGGGAGCTGTTTTTT,TRBV2,TRBD1,.,TRBJ2-2
CASSPRGSYEQYF,TGTGCCAGCAGTCCCCGGGGCTCCTACGAGCAGTACTTC,TRBV25-1,.,.,TRBJ2-7
CASSDEGNTEAFF,TGTGCCAGCAGTGATGAGGGGAACACTGAAGCTTTCTTT,TRBV2,.,few,TRBJ1-1
CASSLDGISSYEQYF,TGTGCCAGCAGCTTAGACGGGATAAGCTCCTACGAGCAGTACTTC,TRBV7-8,.,once,TRBJ2-7
CASSFGQGEGYTF,TGTGCCAGCAGCTTTGGACAGGGTGAAGGCTACACCTTC,TRBV7-3,TRBD1,.,TRBJ1-2
CASSLNPGGQNIQYF,TGTGCCAGCAGCTTAAATCCAGGGGGCCAAAACATTCAGTACTTC,TRBV7-3,TRBD1,.,TRBJ2-4
CASSRTGEQYF,TGTGCCAGCAGCAGGACAGGCGAGCAGTACTTC,TRBV11-2,TRBD1,.,TRBJ2-7
CASRIGAGEKLFF,TGTGCCAGCAGAATTGGGGCAGGGGAAAAACTGTTTTTT,TRBV6-5,.,.,TRBJ1-4
CASSFTGVSGNTIYF,TGTGCCAGCAGCTTTACAGGGGTCTCTGGAAACACCATATATTTT,TRBV7-2,TRBD1,.,TRBJ1-3
CASSLSSVGAKNIQYF,TGTGCCAGCAGCTTGTCCTCGGTAGGAGCCAAAAACATTCAGTACTTC,TRBV7-2,.,.,TRBJ2-4
CAWRGRNSYQETQYF,TGTGCCTGGAGGGGGAGGAATTCGTACCAAGAGACCCAGTACTTC,TRBV30,.,.,TRBJ2-5
CASSLEGHNTGELFF,TGCGCCAGCAGCTTGGAAGGGCATAACACCGGGGAGCTGTTTTTT,TRBV5-1,.,.,TRBJ2-2
CASVRGGSNEQFF,TGTGCCAGCGTGAGGGGCGGGTCGAATGAGCAGTTCTTC,TRBV28,.,.,TRBJ2-1
CASSSLQLGRGLYEQYF,TGTGCCAGCAGCTCGCTCCAACTTGGACGGGGTCTCTACGAGCAGTACTTC,TRBV11-2,.,.,TRBJ2-7
CASSRDGETNQPQHF,TGTGCCAGCAGTCGGGACGGTGAAACCAATCAGCCCCAGCATTTT,TRBV7-2,.,.,TRBJ1-5
CASSRGLAGTGELFF,TGCGCCAGCAGCCGGGGACTAGCGGGCACCGGGGAGCTGTTTTTT,TRBV4-3,TRBD2,once,TRBJ2-2
CACGPQNYEQYF,TGTGCCTGCGGACCGCAAAACTACGAGCAGTACTTC,TRBV30,.,.,TRBJ2-7
CAISVGGIEQFF,TGTGCCATCAGTGTTGGCGGGATTGAGCAGTTCTTC,TRBV10-3,.,.,TRBJ2-1
CASSRGDRGGLGYTF,TGTGCCAGCAGTAGGGGGGACAGAGGAGGGCTTGGCTACACCTTC,TRBV6-5,TRBD1,.,TRBJ1-2
CASSYSSPGAYEQYF,TGTGCCAGCAGTTACAGTAGTCCAGGAGCCTACGAGCAGTACTTC,TRBV6-6,.,.,TRBJ2-7
CATSRDRAGNEQFF,TGTGCCACCAGCAGAGATCGGGCGGGTAATGAGCAGTTCTTC,TRBV15,.,.,TRBJ2-1
CASSYRLNTEAFF,TGTGCCAGCAGTTACCGGCTTAACACTGAAGCTTTCTTT,TRBV6-5,.,.,TRBJ1-1